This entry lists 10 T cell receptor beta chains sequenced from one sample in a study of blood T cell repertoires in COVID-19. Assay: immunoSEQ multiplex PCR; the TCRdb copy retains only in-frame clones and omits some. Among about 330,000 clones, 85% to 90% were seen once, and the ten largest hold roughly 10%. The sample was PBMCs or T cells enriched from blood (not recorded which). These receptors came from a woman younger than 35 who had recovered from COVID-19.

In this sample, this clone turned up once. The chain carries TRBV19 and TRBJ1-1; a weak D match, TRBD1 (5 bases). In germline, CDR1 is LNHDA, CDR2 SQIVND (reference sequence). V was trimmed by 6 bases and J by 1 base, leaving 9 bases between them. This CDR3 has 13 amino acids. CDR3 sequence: CASRGLWNTEAFF. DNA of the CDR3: TGTGCCAGTAGGGGACTGTGGAACACTGAAGCTTTCTTT.

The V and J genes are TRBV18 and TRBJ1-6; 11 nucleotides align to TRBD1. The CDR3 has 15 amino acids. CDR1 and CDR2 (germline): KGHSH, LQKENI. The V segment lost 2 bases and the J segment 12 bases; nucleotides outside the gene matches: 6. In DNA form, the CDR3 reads TGTGCCAGCTCACCAGAGGACAGGGGGCAGAAACCCCTCCACTTT. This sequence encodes CASSPEDRGQKPLHF.

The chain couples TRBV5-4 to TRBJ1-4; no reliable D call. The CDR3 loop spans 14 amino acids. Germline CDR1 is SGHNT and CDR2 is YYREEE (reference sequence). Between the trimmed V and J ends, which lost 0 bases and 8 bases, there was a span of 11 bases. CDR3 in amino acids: CASSLAAAGEKLFF. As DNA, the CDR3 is TGTGCCAGCAGCTTGGCGGCGGCTGGGGAAAAACTGTTTTTT. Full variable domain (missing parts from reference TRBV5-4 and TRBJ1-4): ETGVTQSPTHLIKTRGQQVTLRCSSQSGHNTVSWYQQALGQGPQFIFQYYREEENGRGNFPPRFSGLQFPNYSSELNVNALELDDSALYLCASSLAAAGEKLFFGSGTQLSVL.

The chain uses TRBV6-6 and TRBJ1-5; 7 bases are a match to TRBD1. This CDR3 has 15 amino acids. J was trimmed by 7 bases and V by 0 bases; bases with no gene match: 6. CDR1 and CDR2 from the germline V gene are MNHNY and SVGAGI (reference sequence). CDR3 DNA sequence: TGTGCCAGCAGTTACTCAGGGGGCGCGAAGCAGCCCCAGCATTTT. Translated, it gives CASSYSGGAKQPQHF.

CDR3 bases: TGTGCCAGCAGCTTGGTATCGGGGACTGAAGCTTTCTTT. Amino acid sequence: CASSLVSGTEAFF. This chain links TRBV5-5 with TRBJ1-1; no firm D call. V lost 0 bases and J lost 5, with 8 bases in between. The CDR3 runs 13 residues. The germline V gene encodes CDR1 SGHKS and CDR2 YYEKEE (reference sequence).

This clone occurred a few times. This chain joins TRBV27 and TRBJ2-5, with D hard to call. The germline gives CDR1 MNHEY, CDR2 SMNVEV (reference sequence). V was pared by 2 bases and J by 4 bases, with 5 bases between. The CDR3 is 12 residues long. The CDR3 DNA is TGTGCCAGCAGTTTAACGGGAGAGACCCAGTACTTC. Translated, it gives CASSLTGETQYF.

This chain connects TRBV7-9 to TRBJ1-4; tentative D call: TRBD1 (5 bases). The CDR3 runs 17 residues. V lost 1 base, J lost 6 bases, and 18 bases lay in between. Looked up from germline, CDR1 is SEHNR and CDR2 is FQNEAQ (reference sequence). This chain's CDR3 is CASSLGLLGGADEKLFF. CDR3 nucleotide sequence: TGTGCCAGCAGCTTAGGATTGTTGGGGGGAGCGGATGAAAAACTGTTTTTT.

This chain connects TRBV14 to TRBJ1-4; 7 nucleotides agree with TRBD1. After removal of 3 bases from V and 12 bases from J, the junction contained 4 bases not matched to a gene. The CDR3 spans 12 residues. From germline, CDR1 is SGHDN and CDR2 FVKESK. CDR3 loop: CASSQVGTELFF. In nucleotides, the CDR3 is TGTGCCAGCAGCCAGGTCGGGACAGAACTGTTTTTT.

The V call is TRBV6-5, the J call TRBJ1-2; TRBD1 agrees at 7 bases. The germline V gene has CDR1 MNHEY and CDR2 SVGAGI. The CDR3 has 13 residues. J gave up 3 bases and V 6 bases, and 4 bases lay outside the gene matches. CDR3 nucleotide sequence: TGTGCCAGCAGCCCAGGACAGGACTATGGCTACACCTTC. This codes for CASSPGQDYGYTF.

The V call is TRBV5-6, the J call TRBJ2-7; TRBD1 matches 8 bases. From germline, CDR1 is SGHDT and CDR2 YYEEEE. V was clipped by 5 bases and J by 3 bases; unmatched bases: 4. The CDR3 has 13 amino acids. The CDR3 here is CASRKTGDYEQYF. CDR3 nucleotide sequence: TGTGCCAGCAGAAAGACAGGGGACTACGAGCAGTACTTC.